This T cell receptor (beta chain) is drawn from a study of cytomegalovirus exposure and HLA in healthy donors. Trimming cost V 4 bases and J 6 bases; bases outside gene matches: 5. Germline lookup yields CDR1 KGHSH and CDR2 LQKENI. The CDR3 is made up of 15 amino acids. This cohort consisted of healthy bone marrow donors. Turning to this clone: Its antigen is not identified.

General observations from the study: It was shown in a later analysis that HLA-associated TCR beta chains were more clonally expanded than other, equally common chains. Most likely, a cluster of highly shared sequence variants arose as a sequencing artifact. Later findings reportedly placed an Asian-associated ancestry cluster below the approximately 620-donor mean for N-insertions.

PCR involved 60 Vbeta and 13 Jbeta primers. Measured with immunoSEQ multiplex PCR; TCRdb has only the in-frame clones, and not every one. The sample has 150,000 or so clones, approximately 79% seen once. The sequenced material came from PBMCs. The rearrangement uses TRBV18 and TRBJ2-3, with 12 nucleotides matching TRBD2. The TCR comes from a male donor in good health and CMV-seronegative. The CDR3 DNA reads TGTGCCAGCTCACTACTAGCGGGAGGAAAGGATACGCAGTATTTT. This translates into CASSLLAGGKDTQYF. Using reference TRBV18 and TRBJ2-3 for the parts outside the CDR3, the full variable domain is NAGVMQNPRHLVRRRGQEARLRCSPMKGHSHVYWYRQLPEEGLKFMVYLQKENIIDESGMPKERFSAEFPKEGPSILRIQQVVRGDSAAYFCASSLLAGGKDTQYFGPGTRLTVL.